The 29 T cell receptor beta chains presented below share a single source sample, sequenced in a study of cytomegalovirus exposure and HLA in healthy donors. In the PCR, 60 Vbeta and 13 Jbeta primers were used. Repertoires were generated with immunoSEQ multiplex PCR, while TCRdb's copy carries only in-frame clones and drops some. Among about 150,000 clones listed, 55% to 70% were seen once. The sequenced material came from PBMCs. The receptor source for this set is a woman in her sixties in good health and CMV-seropositive.

The chain has TRBV5-3 and TRBJ2-5; a weak D match, TRBD2 (6 bases). TRBV5-3 is placed among ORFs of uncertain function. The length of the CDR3 is 12 residues. Trimming shortened V by 6 bases and J by 4 bases, and 10 bases separated the two germline ends. The CDR3: CARIGAGETQYF. DNA for the CDR3: TGTGCCAGAATTGGAGCGGGAGAGACCCAGTACTTC.

This clone is a singleton in its sample. V usage is TRBV18 and J usage is TRBJ2-3; D possibly corresponds to TRBD2 (5 bases). This CDR3 comprises 13 residues. Germline V gives CDR1 KGHSH, CDR2 LQKENI. The V gene lost 3 bases and the J gene lost 3 bases, with 7 bases spanning the gap. Written as DNA, the CDR3 is TGTGCCAGCTCACCCCCGGGGACAGATACGCAGTATTTT. Translating gives CASSPPGTDTQYF.

This sequence joins TRBV28 and TRBJ1-2; D gene ambiguous. CDR3 length: 18 residues. V shed 1 base and J shed 1 base, with 19 bases lying between them. Germline values: CDR1 MDHEN, CDR2 SYDVKM. Here the CDR3 DNA reads TGTGCCAGCAGTTTATTGGGCACCGTCACCTTATATAACTATGGCTACACCTTC. It is translated as CASSLLGTVTLYNYGYTF.

The chain joins TRBV2 to TRBJ2-2, with TRBD2 identical over 13 bases. V shed 6 bases, J shed 10 bases, and the junction held 8 bases outside the gene matches. The CDR3 has 15 residues. From germline, CDR1 is SNHLY and CDR2 FYNNEI. The CDR3 spells CASRGTSGILEELFF. The CDR3 DNA reads TGTGCCAGCAGGGGGACTAGCGGGATTCTCGAGGAGCTGTTTTTT.

This clone was picked up a small number of times. This chain connects TRBV7-9 to TRBJ2-2; possibly TRBD2 for D (5 bases). Germline V gives CDR1 SEHNR, CDR2 FQNEAQ (reference sequence). The CDR3 covers 15 residues. V was trimmed by 3 bases and J by 1 base, leaving 9 bases between them. CDR3 coding DNA: TGTGCCAGCAGCTTCCATGGAGGGAACACCGGGGAGCTGTTTTTT. Protein product: CASSFHGGNTGELFF.

The CDR3 region has the DNA TGCGCCAGCAGCCAAGATGTCGGCAGGGCTGGCAATCAGCCCCAGCATTTT. The encoded protein is CASSQDVGRAGNQPQHF. J is TRBJ1-5 and V is TRBV4-3, with D perhaps matching TRBD1 (5 bases). The CDR3 length is 17 residues. V was cut by 0 bases and J by 2 bases, with 14 bases left in between. Germline V lookup: CDR1 LGHNA, CDR2 YSLEER.

The rearrangement joins TRBV2 to TRBJ1-1; 8 bases map to TRBD1. Germline V gene data show CDR1 as SNHLY and CDR2 as FYNNEI. V lost 10 bases, J lost 0 bases, and 4 bases stayed unmatched. CDR3 size: 13 residues. The CDR3 region is CAIRDRLNTEAFF. The CDR3, as DNA: TGTGCCATCAGGGACAGGTTGAACACTGAAGCTTTCTTT.

This chain joins TRBV27 and TRBJ1-2; 9 bases match TRBD1. The CDR3 spans 15 residues. CDR1 and CDR2 from the germline V gene are MNHEY and SMNVEV (reference sequence). Unmatched junction bases numbered 11, after V lost 6 bases and J lost 6 bases. The CDR3 region has the DNA TGTGCCAGCAGCTTAGGGGACAGGGACTCCCATGGCTACACCTTC. Amino acids: CASSLGDRDSHGYTF.

This chain joins TRBV12-5 and TRBJ2-3, with D possibly TRBD2 on 5 matching bases. Germline CDR1 reads LGHNT; CDR2 reads FRNRAP. Trimming took off 3 bases at V and 0 bases at J, with 13 bases between the two ends. This CDR3 contains 16 residues. In DNA form, the CDR3 reads TGTGCTAGTGGTTTTTCCCCGGGAAGAAGCACAGATACGCAGTATTTT. Its translation is CASGFSPGRSTDTQYF.

For this clone: This sample also contains other DNA sequences that code for the same CDR3. The chain employs TRBV5-6 and TRBJ2-5, with D uncertain. Germline assignment: CDR1 SGHDT and CDR2 YYEEEE. The CDR3 extends over 13 amino acids. Trimming shortened V by 1 base and J by 2 bases, and 6 bases separated the two germline ends. Here the CDR3 reads CASSLRRQETQYF. CDR3 in DNA: TGTGCCAGCAGCTTGAGGCGGCAAGAGACCCAGTACTTC.

The chain uses TRBV29-1 and TRBJ2-5; 8 bases line up with TRBD1. Near its end, the DNA agrees better with TRBJ2-7, so the J call may be wrong. From germline, CDR1 is SQVTM and CDR2 ANQGSEA. CDR3 length equals 13 residues. CDR3 in amino acids: CSARDRQGYEQYF. The CDR3 bases are TGCAGCGCCCGGGACAGGCAGGGGTACGAGCAGTACTTC.

Concerning this clone: An end of the junction differs from the germline gene, which may be a read error. V usage is TRBV25-1 and J usage is TRBJ2-1, with 7 bases fitting TRBD2. The CDR3 contains 15 residues. Germline CDR1 MGHDK, CDR2 SYGVNS. CDR3: CASSGHGTTHNGQFF. For the CDR3, the DNA is TGTGCCAGCAGTGGACACGGGACTACCCACAATGGGCAGTTCTTC.

This clone was seen only a few times. This sequence joins TRBV19 and TRBJ2-3, with 7 bases fitting TRBD1. The germline V gene has CDR1 LNHDA and CDR2 SQIVND (reference sequence). The length of the CDR3 is 14 residues. Trimming removed 5 bases from V and 5 bases from J; junction bases left unmatched: 7. CDR3 protein: CASSLQGSGDTQYF. The CDR3 bases are TGTGCCAGTAGTTTACAGGGGTCGGGAGATACGCAGTATTTT. Full variable domain (rest looked up from reference TRBV19 and TRBJ2-3): DGGITQSPKYLFRKEGQNVTLSCEQNLNHDAMYWYRQDPGQGLRLIYYSQIVNDFQKGDIAEGYSVSREKKESFPLTVTSAQKNPTAFYLCASSLQGSGDTQYFGPGTRLTVL.

This chain links TRBV4-1 with TRBJ2-3; 7 bases fit TRBD2. The CDR3 contains 15 residues. CDR1 and CDR2 (germline): MGHRA, YSYEKL. After removal of 6 bases from V and 5 bases from J, the junction contained 11 bases not matched to a gene. CDR3 nucleotides: TGCGCCAGCAGGGCTAGCGGCACACGGGGAGATACGCAGTATTTT. Protein: CASRASGTRGDTQYF.

This sequence joins TRBV28 and TRBJ1-3, with D unresolved. Germline V gives CDR1 MDHEN, CDR2 SYDVKM. This CDR3 is built from 15 residues. Trimming left V 2 bases short and J 3 bases short, with 11 bases between. For the CDR3, the DNA is TGTGCCAGCAGTTTAGATCTGGGAGGTGGAAACACCATATATTTT. Amino acids: CASSLDLGGGNTIYF.

The chain has TRBV6-5 and TRBJ1-2; 7 nucleotides line up with TRBD1. With V trimmed by 7 bases and J by 8 bases, 10 bases remained unmatched. The CDR3 runs 13 residues. Germline V gene sequence: CDR1 MNHEY, CDR2 SVGAGI. In DNA, the CDR3 is TGTGCCAGCAAAGCAGGGGGGATGTGGGGCTACACCTTC. It is translated as CASKAGGMWGYTF.

V usage is TRBV5-1 and J usage is TRBJ1-2; D not certain. The CDR3 consists of 13 residues. The V gene lost 0 bases and the J gene lost 3 bases, with 6 bases spanning the gap. Germline V gene lookup returns CDR1 SGHRS and CDR2 YFSETQ. The CDR3 sequence: CASSLVSDYGYTF. In DNA form, the CDR3 reads TGCGCCAGCAGCTTGGTGTCGGACTATGGCTACACCTTC.

This chain uses TRBV19 with TRBJ1-1; D not resolved. Germline CDR1 and CDR2: LNHDA and SQIVND (reference sequence). Trimming took off 9 bases at V and 2 bases at J, with 16 bases between the two ends. The CDR3 totals 14 residues. CDR3 sequence reads: CASSYGNLNTEAFF. CDR3 DNA: TGTGCCAGCTCCTACGGTAACTTAAACACTGAAGCTTTCTTT.

V and J are TRBV14 and TRBJ2-1, with a weak D call TRBD2 (5 bases). The V end lost 4 bases, the J end lost 0 bases, and 19 bases lay between the germline ends. CDR3 length: 18 residues. The germline CDR1 and CDR2 sequences are SGHDN and FVKESK. Here the CDR3 reads CASSRTRYSVSSYNEQFF. CDR3 nucleotide sequence: TGTGCCAGCAGCCGAACTAGGTATTCTGTAAGCTCCTACAATGAGCAGTTCTTC.

This clone turned up a few times. V usage is TRBV6-6 and J usage is TRBJ1-1; D is unclear. The germline V gene encodes CDR1 MNHNY and CDR2 SVGAGI (reference sequence). CDR3 length: 13 amino acids. Deletions cut 5 bases from V and 1 base from J, with 8 bases between. The CDR3 nucleotides read TGTGCCAGCAGTCAAATCAGGAACACTGAAGCTTTCTTT. It is translated as CASSQIRNTEAFF.

The table lists this clone with a few counts. This chain joins TRBV7-9 and TRBJ2-1; 8 bases map to TRBD2. V shed 5 bases and J 0 bases; nucleotides not matched to a gene: 15. The CDR3 consists of 19 residues. Germline V gives CDR1 SEHNR, CDR2 FQNEAQ (reference sequence). The CDR3 DNA follows: TGTGCCAGCAGCAAAATGGGCGGGAGGCGATCCAGCTCCTACAATGAGCAGTTCTTC. This sequence encodes CASSKMGGRRSSSYNEQFF.

This rearrangement joins TRBV15 to TRBJ2-3; 9 bases are shared with TRBD2. Trimming removed 1 base from V and 2 bases from J; junction bases left unmatched: 7. Per germline, CDR1 LNHNV and CDR2 YYDKDF (reference sequence). The CDR3 runs to 17 residues. The CDR3 region has the DNA TGTGCCACCAGCAGAGGCGACCCTAGCGGGGACACAGATACGCAGTATTTT. Encoded protein: CATSRGDPSGDTDTQYF.

The gene calls are TRBV7-6 and TRBJ1-2; D remains unclear. The V end lost 1 base, the J end lost 4 bases, and 7 bases lay between the germline ends. The length of the CDR3 is 13 residues. CDR1 is SGHVS, CDR2 FNYEAQ, per germline. CDR3 protein: CASSLGEGYGYTF. The CDR3 coding sequence is TGTGCCAGCAGCTTAGGAGAGGGCTATGGCTACACCTTC.

V usage is TRBV25-1 and J usage is TRBJ1-2; 7 positions agree with TRBD1. Germline V lookup: CDR1 MGHDK, CDR2 SYGVNS. The CDR3 runs to 14 residues. Losses at the gene ends were 4 bases for V and 4 bases for J; bases not matched to a gene: 6. The CDR3 loop reads CASSGRQGSYGYTF. Written as DNA, the CDR3 is TGTGCCAGCAGTGGGAGACAGGGCAGCTATGGCTACACCTTC.

This chain joins TRBV19 and TRBJ2-2; 8 bases align to TRBD2. Trimming removed 5 bases from V and 4 bases from J; junction bases left unmatched: 6. The CDR3 covers 15 residues. Germline-derived CDR1 and CDR2 are LNHDA and SQIVND (reference sequence). CDR3 DNA sequence: TGTGCCAGTAGTTCCGGACTAGCTGGCACCGGGGAGCTGTTTTTT. Protein product: CASSSGLAGTGELFF.

This chain connects TRBV28 to TRBJ1-3; possibly TRBD1 for D (6 bases). Germline V gene data show CDR1 as MDHEN and CDR2 as SYDVKM. The CDR3 has 13 amino acids. The CDR3 DNA reads TGTGCATCAGGGGAATCGCGTGGAAACACCATATATTTT. Amino acids: CASGESRGNTIYF. Drawing the rest from reference TRBV28 and TRBJ1-3, the complete variable domain is DVKVTQSSRYLVKRTGEKVFLECVQDMDHENMFWYRQDPGLGLRLIYFSYDVKMKEKGDIPEGYSVSREKKERFSLILESASTNQTSMYLCASGESRGNTIYFGEGSWLTVV.

The chain uses TRBV27 and TRBJ2-7, with no clear D. Trimming stripped 5 bases from V and 5 bases from J, with 13 bases between. The CDR3 extends over 13 amino acids. Germline CDR1 is MNHEY and CDR2 is SMNVEV (reference sequence). The CDR3 loop reads CASSIGPINEQYF. CDR3 nucleotides: TGTGCCAGCAGTATTGGGCCGATCAACGAGCAGTACTTC.

V gene TRBV18 combines with J gene TRBJ1-4; 10 positions agree with TRBD1. V gave up 3 bases and J gave up 4 bases; unmatched junction bases: 11. CDR1 is KGHSH and CDR2 is LQKENI in the germline V gene. This CDR3 has 18 residues. CDR3 amino acids: CASSPRDRGSWGNEKLFF. The CDR3 bases are TGTGCCAGCTCACCTCGGGACAGGGGAAGTTGGGGTAATGAAAAACTGTTTTTT.

This clone was detected only a few times. This chain joins TRBV9 and TRBJ2-3, with TRBD2 identical over 13 bases. Per the germline V gene, CDR1 is SGDLS and CDR2 is YYNGEE. The CDR3 totals 17 residues. J was trimmed by 3 bases and V by 5 bases; bases with no gene match: 9. CDR3 coding DNA: TGTGCCAGCAGTCGCCGCGTACTAGCGGGAGGGACAGATACGCAGTATTTT. This translates into CASSRRVLAGGTDTQYF.